This T cell receptor beta chain was found in a study of shared clonotypes between healthy human individuals. Clones were read by immunoSEQ multiplex PCR, and TCRdb kept only the in-frame ones, dropping some. Of about 980,000 clones in the sample, approximately 80% were seen once. Per the germline V gene, CDR1 is SGHRS and CDR2 is YFSETQ. The CDR3 is 14 residues long. V lost 6 bases, J lost 0 bases, and 12 bases lay in between. The chain has TRBV5-1 and TRBJ1-1; D gene uncertain. The TCR originated in a young man in good health. The sequencing sample was made of memory CD4+ T cells sorted from blood. As to subset: CD45RA-negative fraction. CDR3 amino acids: CASTIGLMNTEAFF. In DNA, the CDR3 is TGCGCCAGCACGATTGGTTTAATGAACACTGAAGCTTTCTTT.